Listed below are T cell receptor beta chains from one sample, sequenced in a study of cytomegalovirus exposure and HLA in healthy donors. The method was immunoSEQ multiplex PCR; TCRdb's version includes in-frame clones alone and lacks a portion of them. This sample has roughly 160,000 clones, with around 84% found just once. Sequenced input: PBMCs. Source of these receptors: a male donor in good health and CMV-seropositive. Both conserved end residues are part of each CDR3. A D gene is named only where the DNA matches it firmly. The listing skips clone size in some rows; elsewhere it reads once, few, many or a size class.

clone size,D gene,J gene,V gene,CDR3 DNA,CDR3 protein
-,TRBD1,TRBJ1-4,TRBV11-2,TGTGCCAGCACCCCCCAGGGACAGGGGGATGAAAAACTGTTTTTT,CASTPQGQGDEKLFF
once,TRBD1,TRBJ2-7,TRBV28,TGTGCCAGCAGTCCACCGACAGGGTTTGGCTACGAGCAGTACTTC,CASSPPTGFGYEQYF
-,TRBD1,TRBJ2-6,TRBV10-2,TGCGCCAGCAGCATGGGACAGCCCTCTGGGGCCAACGGCCTGACTTTC,CASSMGQPSGANGLTF
-,-,TRBJ1-5,TRBV28,TGTGCCAGCAGTGCCTATACAGGGCCCCCCCAGCATTTT,CASSAYTGPPQHF
-,TRBD1,TRBJ2-3,TRBV5-1,TGCGCCAGCAGCTCGACAGGGTTTGGGGGAGATACGCAGTATTTT,CASSSTGFGGDTQYF
few,-,TRBJ2-7,TRBV30,TGTGCCTGGAGCGCTACCCGGGGGGCGGAGCAGTACTTC,CAWSATRGAEQYF
-,TRBD1,TRBJ2-3,TRBV5-6,TGTGCCAGCAGCTTACGACAGGGTGCAGATACGCAGTATTTT,CASSLRQGADTQYF
-,TRBD1,TRBJ1-1,TRBV2,TGTGCCAGCAGTGAGGACAGGATGAGGACTGAAGCTTTCTTT,CASSEDRMRTEAFF
-,TRBD1,TRBJ1-4,TRBV9,TGTGCCAGCAGCGGAAGGGGGCAACGGACTAATGAAAAACTGTTTTTT,CASSGRGQRTNEKLFF
-,TRBD2,TRBJ2-3,TRBV4-1,TGCGCCAGCAGCAGTCTAGCGGGTTGGAGCACAGATACGCAGTATTTT,CASSSLAGWSTDTQYF
few,TRBD2,TRBJ2-1,TRBV4-3,TGCGCCAGCAGCCAAGGGGCGGGAGCCGCAAATGAGCAGTTCTTC,CASSQGAGAANEQFF
-,TRBD2,TRBJ2-7,TRBV18,TGTGCCAGCTCACCAACTAGCGGGTTGCTTGAGCAGTACTTC,CASSPTSGLLEQYF
once,TRBD1,TRBJ2-7,TRBV5-1,TGCGCCAGCAGAGAAGGGACAGATCTCTCCTACGAGCAGTACTTC,CASREGTDLSYEQYF
-,-,TRBJ2-2,TRBV13,TGTGCCAGCAGCTATCTCGGGGAGCTGTTTTTT,CASSYLGELFF
-,TRBD1,TRBJ2-7,TRBV4-3,TGCGCCAGCAGCCAAGCTCCTCTAAGGGGATCCGGGACAGGGGGCCACGAGCAGTACTTC,CASSQAPLRGSGTGGHEQYF
-,TRBD2,TRBJ2-2,TRBV5-1,TGCGCCAGCAGCCTGACTAGCGGAGGGGCTGCGAACACCGGGGAGCTGTTTTTT,CASSLTSGGAANTGELFF
-,-,TRBJ2-7,TRBV27,TGTGCCAGCGCCCCAGGACAGAGATACGAGCAGTACTTC,CASAPGQRYEQYF
-,TRBD2,TRBJ2-1,TRBV27,TGTGCCAGCAGTCCTCTAGCGGGAGGCTCCAATGAGCAGTTCTTC,CASSPLAGGSNEQFF
-,-,TRBJ2-5,TRBV5-1,TGCGCCAGCAGCCCTCGGACAGACCAAGAGACCCAGTACTTC,CASSPRTDQETQYF
-,-,TRBJ1-1,TRBV14,TGTGCCAGCAGCCGTCAGGTCTACACTGAAGCTTTCTTT,CASSRQVYTEAFF
-,-,TRBJ2-5,TRBV30,TGTGCCTGGAGTGTAGGAGCCGAGACCCAGTACTTC,CAWSVGAETQYF
-,-,TRBJ2-7,TRBV19,TGTGCCAGTAGCCGACTAGGGGACGAGCAGTACTTC,CASSRLGDEQYF
-,-,TRBJ2-7,TRBV27,TGTGCCAGCAGTAGGACGGGGGGCATCTACGAGCAGTACTTC,CASSRTGGIYEQYF
-,-,TRBJ2-4,TRBV11-2,TGTGCCAGCAGGTCCTTGCGGGGACCCAAAAACAGTCAGTACTTC,CASRSLRGPKNSQYF
-,-,TRBJ2-4,TRBV11-2,TGTGCCAGCAGTTCGGGACCAAGGGGGTCCAAAAACATTCAGTACTTC,CASSSGPRGSKNIQYF
-,-,TRBJ1-4,TRBV28,TGTGCCAGCAGTTTATATAATTTAGAAAAACTGTTTTTT,CASSLYNLEKLFF
-,TRBD1,TRBJ1-2,TRBV9,TGTGCCAGCCGACCGACCGGGACAGGGGGCGGGGGGTATGGCTACACCTTC,CASRPTGTGGGGYGYTF
once,-,TRBJ2-1,TRBV19,TGTGCCAGTAGTACAGTAGGAGGGAGCTCCTACAATGAGCAGTTCTTC,CASSTVGGSSYNEQFF
-,-,TRBJ2-4,TRBV7-2,TGTGCCAGCAGCTTATATGACCCAAACAGTCAGTACTTC,CASSLYDPNSQYF
-,TRBD1,TRBJ2-5,TRBV28,TGTGCCAGCAGTCCCTTCGACAGGGGCGGCGGGGAGACCCAGTACTTC,CASSPFDRGGGETQYF
-,TRBD2,TRBJ2-7,TRBV19,TGTGCCAGTAGTATTGGGCTAGCGGGAAACGAGCAGTACTTC,CASSIGLAGNEQYF
once,-,TRBJ1-1,TRBV6-5,TGTGCCAGCAGTTACGGGGCAGGTATGAACACTGAAGCTTTCTTT,CASSYGAGMNTEAFF